These T cell receptor beta chains were read from a single sample in a study of technical replicates of blood from several donors. Profiling relied on immunoSEQ multiplex PCR, and the TCRdb table lists in-frame clones only, not all of them. This table holds 70,000 to 95,000 clones, 95% to 98% found once. Material for sequencing was T cells isolated from PBMCs. The receptor source for this set is a human donor in good health. The CDR3 runs from the conserved cysteine through the conserved F or W. D genes are given only for firm matches. Size tells how often a clone was seen (once, few, many) or the class of an expanded clone, and some rows leave it out.

-	TRBV4-2	-	TRBJ2-7	CASSQVGDNYEQYF	TGTGCCAGCAGCCAAGTTGGGGACAACTACGAGCAGTACTTC
-	TRBV30	TRBD1	TRBJ1-5	CAWSLGQGGQPQHF	TGTGCCTGGAGTTTAGGACAGGGAGGGCAGCCCCAGCATTTT
-	TRBV29-1	TRBD2	TRBJ2-7	CSVASGSSYEQYF	TGCAGCGTTGCTAGCGGAAGCTCCTACGAGCAGTACTTC
-	TRBV9	TRBD2	TRBJ2-3	CASSVDGLAGAAYGDTQYF	TGTGCCAGCAGCGTAGACGGACTAGCGGGGGCGGCTTACGGAGATACGCAGTATTTT
-	TRBV7-6	-	TRBJ2-7	CASSPDSNEQYF	TGTGCCAGCAGCCCCGACAGTAACGAGCAGTACTTC
-	TRBV28	TRBD2	TRBJ2-1	CASSLSGIGNEQFF	TGTGCCAGCAGTTTAAGCGGGATAGGCAATGAGCAGTTCTTC
-	TRBV27	-	TRBJ2-5	CASSLIAGTETQYF	TGTGCCAGCAGTTTAATTGCGGGAACAGAGACCCAGTACTTC
-	TRBV5-4	TRBD2	TRBJ2-1	CASSPGLAGAHNEQFF	TGTGCCAGCAGCCCAGGACTAGCGGGAGCCCACAATGAGCAGTTCTTC
-	TRBV28	-	TRBJ2-7	CASSFGIQGSEQYF	TGTGCCAGCAGTTTCGGGATACAGGGAAGCGAGCAGTACTTC
-	TRBV2	TRBD1	TRBJ2-3	CASSDTGGGGTGSADTQYF	TGTGCCAGCAGTGATACTGGCGGTGGAGGGACAGGGAGCGCAGATACGCAGTATTTT
-	TRBV4-2	-	TRBJ2-2	CASSQTGANTGELFF	TGTGCCAGCAGCCAAACGGGGGCGAACACCGGGGAGCTGTTTTTT
-	TRBV13	-	TRBJ1-2	CASSLGTLVKLEGYGYTF	TGTGCCAGCAGCTTAGGAACCCTCGTTAAGTTGGAGGGCTATGGCTACACCTTC
-	TRBV6-6	TRBD2	TRBJ2-1	CASSGSGTTYNEQFF	TGTGCCAGCAGTGGTTCCGGGACTACGTACAATGAGCAGTTCTTC
-	TRBV5-1	TRBD1	TRBJ2-7	CASTQDRGTSYEQYF	TGCGCCAGCACCCAGGACAGGGGAACTTCCTACGAGCAGTACTTC
once	TRBV30	-	TRBJ2-7	CACQRRLYEQYF	TGTGCTTGCCAGCGGAGACTATACGAGCAGTACTTC
-	TRBV9	-	TRBJ1-1	CASSVDGSGNTEAFF	TGTGCCAGCAGCGTAGACGGCTCAGGGAACACTGAAGCTTTCTTT
-	TRBV5-1	-	TRBJ2-5	CASRYSQETQYF	TGCGCCAGCAGGTATAGTCAAGAGACCCAGTACTTC
-	TRBV14	-	TRBJ2-5	CASSQDPGLGTQYF	TGTGCCAGCAGCCAGGATCCAGGGCTGGGGACCCAGTACTTC
once	TRBV29-1	-	TRBJ1-1	CSVEEGGNTEAFF	TGCAGCGTTGAAGAGGGAGGAAACACTGAAGCTTTCTTT
-	TRBV9	TRBD1	TRBJ1-2	CASSARTGPYYGYTF	TGTGCCAGCAGCGCCCGGACAGGTCCTTACTATGGCTACACCTTC
-	TRBV7-2	-	TRBJ2-1	CASSLAQHYNEQFF	TGTGCCAGCAGCTTAGCGCAACACTACAATGAGCAGTTCTTC
-	TRBV7-9	-	TRBJ2-3	CASSPGVSRGNTDTQYF	TGTGCCAGCAGCCCAGGGGTCTCCCGAGGCAACACAGATACGCAGTATTTT
-	TRBV28	TRBD2	TRBJ2-1	CASRASGRAGEQFF	TGTGCCAGCAGGGCTAGCGGGAGGGCCGGGGAGCAGTTCTTC
-	TRBV30	-	TRBJ1-1	CAWSVSRTAEAFF	TGTGCCTGGAGTGTAAGCCGGACAGCAGAAGCTTTCTTT
-	TRBV10-3	-	TRBJ1-2	CAIRTTHQVKNAVNYGYTF	TGTGCCATAAGGACAACCCACCAGGTGAAAAATGCCGTTAACTATGGCTACACCTTC
-	TRBV4-2	TRBD1	TRBJ2-3	CASSQRTGDTDTQYF	TGTGCCAGCAGCCAACGGACAGGGGACACAGATACGCAGTATTTT
-	TRBV11-3	TRBD2	TRBJ2-7	CASSLDTGGPLEQYF	TGTGCCAGCAGCTTAGATACGGGAGGGCCTCTCGAGCAGTACTTC
-	TRBV11-3	-	TRBJ2-3	CASSTLSGVPYITDTQYF	TGTGCCAGCAGCACCCTATCGGGGGTCCCCTACATCACAGATACGCAGTATTTT
once	TRBV2	TRBD2	TRBJ2-3	CANKRESGTDTQYF	TGTGCCAACAAGCGGGAGAGCGGCACAGATACGCAGTATTTT
-	TRBV27	TRBD2	TRBJ2-7	CASSPLAGVYEQYF	TGTGCCAGCAGTCCGTTAGCGGGAGTCTACGAGCAGTACTTC
-	TRBV28	TRBD1	TRBJ2-7	CASSLEGTGYEQYF	TGTGCCAGCAGTTTAGAGGGGACAGGGTACGAGCAGTACTTC
-	TRBV27	-	TRBJ1-1	CASSLAARWDTEAFF	TGTGCCAGCAGTTTAGCGGCAAGGTGGGACACTGAAGCTTTCTTT
-	TRBV5-6	-	TRBJ2-7	CASSLTYEQYF	TGTGCCAGCAGTCTTACTTACGAGCAGTACTTC
-	TRBV10-1	-	TRBJ1-1	CASSAGRTEAFF	TGCGCCAGCAGCGCAGGGAGGACTGAAGCTTTCTTT
-	TRBV6-1	TRBD2	TRBJ2-6	CAAGGPASGANVLTF	TGTGCTGCGGGGGGTCCGGCCTCTGGGGCCAACGTCCTGACTTTC